Shown below are 21 T cell receptor beta chains from a single sample sequenced in a study of metastatic and nonmetastatic thyroid tumors (dated by TCRdb to 2018 to 2021). Libraries came from PCR. Sequencer: Illumina HiSeq 4000. TCRdb reprocessed the public reads (quality trimming at Q25 with fastp, clone calling with MiXCR) and kept in-frame beta chains. The sample table records approximately 65,000 clones; just over 4% of these occur just once. The ten largest account for 20% to 25% of the sample. No patient had received any treatment before thyroid surgery. The sample was blood. The receptors were sampled from a female donor with papillary thyroid cancer or a benign thyroid nodule (not recorded which). Some clones in this sample may be carry-over from other donors' samples.

This clone showed up many times. The rearrangement joins TRBV6-1 to TRBJ1-3; D remains ambiguous. The CDR3 sequence is 13 residues long. Germline V CDR1 and CDR2: MNHNS, SASEGT. V was trimmed by 6 bases and J by 2 bases, leaving 8 bases between them. The chain's CDR3 is CASSLDPGNTIYF. As DNA, the CDR3 is TGTGCCAGCAGCCTCGACCCTGGAAACACCATATATTTT.

The table lists this clone with many counts. In DNA form, the CDR3 reads TGCGCCAGCAGCCATCCACAGGCGGGGACCGGGGAGCTGTTTTTT. Protein product: CASSHPQAGTGELFF. The chain links TRBV4-1 to TRBJ2-2, with D possibly matching TRBD2 (6 bases). Looked up from germline, CDR1 is MGHRA and CDR2 is YSYEKL. The CDR3 contains 15 residues. Trimming stripped 3 bases from V and 5 bases from J, with 13 bases between.

This clone was detected ten times or more. V is TRBV3-1 and J is TRBJ2-7; the D gene could be TRBD1 or TRBD2 (5 bases each). CDR1 is LGHDT, CDR2 YNNKEL, per germline (reference sequence). CDR3 size: 15 residues. Trimming cost V 1 base and J 5 bases, with 15 bases left between them. In nucleotides, the CDR3 is TGTGCCAGCAGCCAAGCAAGGGACCTGTTGGACGAGCAGTACTTC. Its translation: CASSQARDLLDEQYF.

The chain has TRBV11-2 and TRBJ2-7; D is uncertain. Germline V gene sequence: CDR1 SGHAT, CDR2 FQNNGV. V was pared by 1 base and J by 8 bases, with 21 bases between. This CDR3 spans 16 amino acids. CDR3 region: CASSLGVAPPPYKQYF. CDR3 sequence (DNA): TGTGCCAGCAGCTTAGGAGTGGCCCCACCGCCTTACAAGCAGTACTTC.

This clone was detected ten times or more. The chain combines TRBV30 with TRBJ1-6; D gene ambiguous. From germline, CDR1 is GTSNPN and CDR2 SVGIG (reference sequence). This CDR3 spans 11 amino acids. V was shortened by 3 bases and J by 9 bases, with 6 bases between the two germline ends. CDR3 bases: TGTGCCTGGAGGAGGCGTTCACCCCTCCACTTT. Translation: CAWRRRSPLHF.

This clone was picked up many times. The J gene is TRBJ2-5, the V gene TRBV5-8; the match to TRBD1 covers 7 bases. Germline loops: CDR1 SGHTS, CDR2 YDEGEE. The CDR3 has 14 amino acids. Trimming cost V 5 bases and J 5 bases; bases outside gene matches: 9. The CDR3 spells CASSYQGQWETQYF. CDR3 bases: TGTGCCAGCAGTTACCAGGGACAGTGGGAGACCCAGTACTTC.

This clone was detected ten times or more. The chain employs TRBV2 and TRBJ2-7; 7 bases match TRBD1. CDR1 SNHLY and CDR2 FYNNEI come from the germline V gene. Germline trimming cut 8 bases from V and 13 bases from J; bases unmatched to any gene: 11. This CDR3 spans 11 amino acids. The CDR3 is CASEETGVGYF. The CDR3, as DNA: TGTGCCAGCGAAGAAACAGGGGTTGGTTACTTC.

As concerns this clone: The conserved phenylalanine or tryptophan is not found at the CDR3 terminus, so this likely reflects a read error. This rearrangement joins TRBV7-9 to TRBJ2-3; D tentatively fits TRBD1 or TRBD2 (6 bases each). Germline loops: CDR1 SEHNR, CDR2 FQNEAQ (reference sequence). The CDR3 spans 17 residues. Deletions cut 1 base from V and 6 bases from J, with 20 bases between. The CDR3 bases are TGTGCCAGCAGCTTAGATAGCGGTAGACCGAGGGGGGATACGCAGTATTTA. It yields the protein CASSLDSGRPRGDTQYL.

At least ten counts were recorded for this clone. The chain uses TRBV6-1 and TRBJ1-4; D ambiguous. The length of the CDR3 is 17 residues. V gave up 7 bases and J gave up 0 bases, with 18 bases separating them. From germline, CDR1 is MNHNS and CDR2 SASEGT. CDR3 loop: CASTPGIEGATNEKLFF. In nucleotides, the CDR3 is TGTGCCAGCACCCCTGGTATAGAGGGAGCAACTAATGAAAAACTGTTTTTT.

This clone was seen at least ten times. V gene TRBV13 combines with J gene TRBJ2-5; 13 bases line up with TRBD2. V shed 6 bases and J 2 bases; nucleotides not matched to a gene: 6. The CDR3 consists of 16 residues. Per germline, CDR1 PRHDT and CDR2 FYEKMQ (reference sequence). CDR3 loop: CASRYRTSGRQETQYF. The CDR3 nucleotides read TGTGCCAGCAGATATCGGACTAGCGGGAGACAAGAGACCCAGTACTTC.

This clone was seen ten or more times. CDR3 coding DNA: TGTGCCAGCTCGTACTCGAGCACAGATACGCAGTATTTT. It is translated as CASSYSSTDTQYF. V and J are TRBV2 and TRBJ2-3; D is unresolved. Deletions cut 8 bases from V and 0 bases from J, with 9 bases between. Germline V CDR1 and CDR2: SNHLY, FYNNEI. The CDR3 consists of 13 residues.

This clone has ten or more counts. The chain has TRBV24-1 and TRBJ2-5; 7 bases are shared with TRBD1. Germline loops: CDR1 KGHDR, CDR2 SFDVKD. This CDR3 has 14 residues. The V gene end was trimmed by 4 bases and the J gene end by 5 bases; junction bases not matched to a gene: 6. CDR3 residues: CATSEDRELETQYF. CDR3 bases: TGTGCCACCAGTGAAGACAGGGAGTTGGAGACCCAGTACTTC.

This clone has ten or more counts. The chain carries TRBV9 and TRBJ2-5; 8 positions agree with TRBD2. Losses at the gene ends were 4 bases for V and 3 bases for J; bases not matched to a gene: 8. CDR3 length: 15 amino acids. Germline V CDR1 and CDR2: SGDLS, YYNGEE. This chain's CDR3 is CASSPRGAGEETQYF. The CDR3 nucleotides read TGTGCCAGCAGCCCTCGGGGAGCGGGAGAAGAGACCCAGTACTTC.

This clone appeared many times. The rearrangement uses TRBV18 and TRBJ1-5; D is possibly TRBD1 (5 bases). This CDR3 has 13 amino acids. CDR1 and CDR2 from the germline V gene are KGHSH and LQKENI. Trimming left V 3 bases short and J 7 bases short, with 10 bases between. The CDR3 DNA reads TGTGCCAGCTCACCCGCAGGGAGACAGCCCCAGCATTTT. This codes for CASSPAGRQPQHF.

This clone appeared many times. The genes are TRBV5-1 and TRBJ1-2; D gene ambiguous. The CDR3 runs 13 residues. V lost 0 bases to trimming and J lost 6 bases, with 9 bases between them. Per the germline V gene, CDR1 is SGHRS and CDR2 is YFSETQ. The CDR3 DNA is TGCGCCAGCAGCTTGGGAAGAGAGGATGGCTACACCTTC. Translating gives CASSLGREDGYTF.

There are many counts of this clone. V gene TRBV5-5 combines with J gene TRBJ1-6, with D unclear. Germline CDR1 is SGHKS and CDR2 is YYEKEE (reference sequence). The CDR3 length is 13 residues. Trimming took 0 bases from V and 10 from J, leaving 8 bases between them. The CDR3 DNA sequence: TGTGCCAGCAGCTTGGAGGTTTGGTCACCCCTCCACTTT. Its translation is CASSLEVWSPLHF.

This clone was seen a few times. The genes are TRBV28 and TRBJ2-7, with 7 bases aligning to TRBD1. The V and J ends lost 6 bases and 9 bases, in that order; junction bases with no gene match: 5. This CDR3 region has 11 residues. The germline V gene encodes CDR1 MDHEN and CDR2 SYDVKM. Written as DNA, the CDR3 is TGTGCCAGCAGAAAAACAGGGGCGCAGTACTTC. Translation: CASRKTGAQYF.

The chain couples TRBV7-8 to TRBJ2-2; tentative D call: TRBD2 (5 bases). Germline V lookup: CDR1 SGHVS, CDR2 FQNEAQ. This CDR3 has 11 amino acids. V was shortened by 6 bases and J by 8 bases, with 7 bases between the two germline ends. CDR3 sequence: CASRLGGELFF. The DNA of the CDR3 is TGTGCCAGCAGACTAGGGGGGGAGCTGTTTTTT.

This clone was seen many times. The chain recombines TRBV6-1 with TRBJ2-5; D unresolved. Deletions cut 5 bases from V and 9 bases from J, with 16 bases between. This CDR3 contains 13 residues. CDR1 is MNHNS and CDR2 is SASEGT in the germline V gene. The CDR3 DNA follows: TGTGCCAGCAGTTCCTCCAAGGGTATGCCCCAGTACTTC. This sequence encodes CASSSSKGMPQYF.

This clone was detected ten times or more. CDR3 protein: CACQRYDQPQHF. Here the CDR3 DNA reads TGTGCCTGCCAGCGGTACGATCAGCCCCAGCATTTT. The chain uses TRBV30 and TRBJ1-5; D is unresolved. The CDR3 has 12 amino acids. Trimming left V 6 bases short and J 5 bases short, with 11 bases between. In germline, CDR1 is GTSNPN, CDR2 SVGIG (reference sequence). Supplemented by reference TRBV30 and TRBJ1-5, the full variable domain reads SQTIHQWPATLVQPVGSPLSLECTVEGTSNPNLYWYRQAAGRGLQLLFYSVGIGQISSEVPQNLSASRPQDRQFILSSKKLLLSDSGFYLCACQRYDQPQHFGDGTRLSIL.

A few counts support this clone. V and J are TRBV27 and TRBJ1-1; no firm D call. The V end was cut by 4 bases, the J end by 0 bases, with 9 bases between. The CDR3 is 14 residues long. CDR1 and CDR2 (germline): MNHEY, SMNVEV (reference sequence). The CDR3 region has the DNA TGTGCCAGCAGTTGGAGACGACTGAACACTGAAGCTTTCTTT. It translates to CASSWRRLNTEAFF.